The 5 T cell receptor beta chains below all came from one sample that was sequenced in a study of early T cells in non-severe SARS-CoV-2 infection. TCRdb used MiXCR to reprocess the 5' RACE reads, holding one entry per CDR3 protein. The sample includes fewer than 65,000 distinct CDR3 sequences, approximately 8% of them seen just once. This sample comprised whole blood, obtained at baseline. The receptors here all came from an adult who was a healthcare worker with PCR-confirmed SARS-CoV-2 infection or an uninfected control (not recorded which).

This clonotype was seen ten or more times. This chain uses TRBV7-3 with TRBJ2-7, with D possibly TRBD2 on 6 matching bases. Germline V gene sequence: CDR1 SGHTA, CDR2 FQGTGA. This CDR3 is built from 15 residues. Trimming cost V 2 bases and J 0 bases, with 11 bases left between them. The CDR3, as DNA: TGTGCCAGCAGCTTATTAGCGGAAAGCTCCTACGAGCAGTACTTC. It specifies CASSLLAESSYEQYF.

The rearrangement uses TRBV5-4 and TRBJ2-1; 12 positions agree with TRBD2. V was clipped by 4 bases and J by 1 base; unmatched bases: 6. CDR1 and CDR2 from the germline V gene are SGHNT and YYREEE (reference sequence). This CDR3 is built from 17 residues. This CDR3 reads CASSRTSGGFSYNEQFF. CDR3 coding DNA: TGTGCCAGCAGCCGAACTAGCGGGGGGTTTTCCTACAATGAGCAGTTCTTC.

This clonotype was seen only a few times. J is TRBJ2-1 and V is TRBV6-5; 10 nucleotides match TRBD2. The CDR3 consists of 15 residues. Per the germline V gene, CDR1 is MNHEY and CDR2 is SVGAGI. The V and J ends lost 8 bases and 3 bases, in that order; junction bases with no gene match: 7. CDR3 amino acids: CASGRIAGGYNEQFF. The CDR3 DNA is TGTGCCAGCGGTAGAATAGCGGGGGGCTACAATGAGCAGTTCTTC.

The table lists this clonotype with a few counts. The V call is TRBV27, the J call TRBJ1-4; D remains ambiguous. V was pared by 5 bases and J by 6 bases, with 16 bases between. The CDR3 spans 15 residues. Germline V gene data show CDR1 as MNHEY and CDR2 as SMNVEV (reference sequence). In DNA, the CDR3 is TGTGCCAGCAGTCCCACGTGGGTCCGAGATGAAAAACTGTTTTTT. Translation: CASSPTWVRDEKLFF.

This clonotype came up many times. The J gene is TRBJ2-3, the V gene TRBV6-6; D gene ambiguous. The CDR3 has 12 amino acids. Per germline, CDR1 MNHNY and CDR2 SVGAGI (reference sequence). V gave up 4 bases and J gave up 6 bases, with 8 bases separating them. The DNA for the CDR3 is TGTGCCAGCAGTTCCCTGGAGGATACGCAGTATTTT. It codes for CASSSLEDTQYF.